This T cell receptor (beta chain) was captured in a study of OX40 agonist ivuxolimab in advanced cancers. Germline CDR1 SNHLY, CDR2 FYNNEI. The CDR3 runs 10 residues. Trimming cost V 5 bases and J 8 bases, with 6 bases left between them. Sequencing was performed with immunoSEQ multiplex PCR; in TCRdb, only in-frame clones are kept and a portion is missing. The sample holds about 53,000 clones, roughly 88% seen once. Samples of blood were obtained at baseline, on cycle 4 day 1, and on cycle 7 day 1. A few counts support this clone. The sample here was CD4+ or CD8+ T cells sorted from blood, taken in a trial of the OX40 agonist ivuxolimab. The rearrangement links TRBV2 to TRBJ1-2; D is unclear. The clonotype was recovered from an adult with an advanced solid tumor such as melanoma, head and neck, liver or kidney cancer. CDR3 amino acids: CASSTKGYTF. The CDR3 DNA reads as TGTGCCAGCAGTACGAAAGGCTACACCTTC.